Here is one T cell receptor beta chain with its context. This clonotype appeared many times. Its antigen is currently not known. Base qualities were left out, and no much larger clone turns up one base away. The CDR3, cysteine through phenylalanine, is 16 amino acids long. The entry retains the CDR3 DNA only, 48 bases that are in frame from base 1. From V the trimming removes 6 bases and from J it removes 2 bases, while the gene matches leave 10 bases of the junction unaccounted for. For CDR1 and CDR2, the germline V gene lists MDHEN and SYDVKM. This sample is drawn from a study of glioma-infiltrating T cells (dated by TCRdb to 2016 to 2017). For the study in its entirety: The low-grade gliomas were WHO grade II oligodendrogliomas or astrocytomas, while the glioblastomas were WHO grade IV tumors sampled at initial diagnosis rather than at recurrent diagnosis. Before surgery, glioma patients were given dexamethasone for six or fewer days. For blood libraries, the target was roughly 4.5- to 10-fold sequencing coverage of 1 million or so peripheral T cells. Glioma tissue, non-neoplastic brain tissue and matched peripheral blood mononuclear cells were used as sources from which TCR alpha- and beta-chain repertoires were sequenced. To measure divergence between tissue and blood T-cell populations, each tissue-infiltrating repertoire was compared with the peripheral blood repertoire of the same patient. The paired cohort comprised three low-grade glioma patients, eight primary glioblastoma patients and three non-glioma patients contributing non-neoplastic brain tissue. Beyond this particular receptor, the publication reports: Tissue and blood shared very few CDR3 sequences, a result attributed to high CDR3 diversity and limited sampling. VJ-independent divergence between tissue and blood was below expectation in non-neoplastic patients but above expectation in all gliomas, especially low-grade gliomas. Group comparisons were based on small numbers of patients: three non-neoplastic, three low-grade glioma and 7 to 9 glioblastoma patients. A signature set of shared blood CDR3 motifs marked patients with low tissue-blood divergence and was depleted in highly divergent patients.

Immediately after resection, surgical brain or tumor specimens were cryofrozen in liquid nitrogen, and peripheral blood cells were collected at the same time. TCR alpha and beta CDR3 regions were amplified with the iRepertoire nested amplicon-rescue multiplex PCR (arm-PCR) platform from RNA. For one-step reverse transcription and amplification, roughly 90-400 ng of tissue mRNA or PBMC total RNA was used as input. Following bead purification, Illumina adapters were added by a secondary multiplex PCR, and libraries between 200 and 400 bp were gel-purified. Internal 6-nucleotide barcodes were carried by the libraries and were used for demultiplexing. The libraries were sequenced on an Illumina MiSeq using 2x220 or 2x250 nucleotide paired-end reads. On the authors' methods: Paired reads were merged using FLASH 1.2.11 and aligned with BWA-MEM to the GRCh37 human genome, and TRA and TRB reads were then extracted. An IMGT-derived reference of cassette sequences and CDR3 motifs, with pseudogenes included, was used for V and J assignment. Three-frame translation of reads was performed, and productive CDR3s were defined as those with a C...FGXG motif and no stop codons. Clonotypes were defined as unique combinations of V-J cassette pair and CDR3 amino acid sequence. Filtering of reads was based on Hamming distance, with the threshold set by the sequence error rate of each sample in mapped regions. TCRdb took the public reads, trimmed them with fastp at Q25, ran MiXCR for clone calling and kept in-frame beta chains. Rows are combined by CDR3 protein, so each entry shows the most common genes and DNA. TCRdb's processing, not the study's, gives the V and J calls here. Within this sample are more than 300,000 distinct CDR3 sequences, with 41% of them counted one time only. The top ten clones comprise more than 10% of the sample.

The chain is encoded by TRBV28 joined to TRBJ2-1, with 7 middle bases fitting TRBD1. The sequence derives from a human donor with low-grade glioma or glioblastoma, undergoing nonglioma brain surgery, or in good health (not recorded which). Material for sequencing was glioma tissue, nonneoplastic brain tissue, or PBMCs (not recorded which). The CDR3 region has the sequence CASRLRTGGTYNEQFF. The DNA sequence reads TGTGCCAGCAGACTCAGGACAGGAGGAACCTACAATGAGCAGTTCTTC.